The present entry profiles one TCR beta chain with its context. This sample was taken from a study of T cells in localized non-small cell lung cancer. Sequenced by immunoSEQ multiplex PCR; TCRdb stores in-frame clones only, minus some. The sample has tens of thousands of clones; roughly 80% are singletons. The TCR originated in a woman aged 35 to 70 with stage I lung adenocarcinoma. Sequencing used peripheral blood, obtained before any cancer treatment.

The CDR3: CASSLVRNTEAFF. DNA of the CDR3: TGTGCCAGCAGCTTAGTTCGGAACACTGAAGCTTTCTTT. The chain employs TRBV7-2 and TRBJ1-1; D is unresolved. V was shortened by 1 base and J by 1 base, with 4 bases between the two germline ends. This CDR3 is 13 amino acids long. The germline V gene has CDR1 SGHTA and CDR2 FQGNSA. Drawing the rest from reference TRBV7-2 and TRBJ1-1, the complete variable domain is GAGVSQSPSNKVTEKGKDVELRCDPISGHTALYWYRQSLGQGLEFLIYFQGNSAPDKSGLPSDRFSAERTGGSVSTLTIQRTQQEDSAVYLCASSLVRNTEAFFGQGTRLTVV.